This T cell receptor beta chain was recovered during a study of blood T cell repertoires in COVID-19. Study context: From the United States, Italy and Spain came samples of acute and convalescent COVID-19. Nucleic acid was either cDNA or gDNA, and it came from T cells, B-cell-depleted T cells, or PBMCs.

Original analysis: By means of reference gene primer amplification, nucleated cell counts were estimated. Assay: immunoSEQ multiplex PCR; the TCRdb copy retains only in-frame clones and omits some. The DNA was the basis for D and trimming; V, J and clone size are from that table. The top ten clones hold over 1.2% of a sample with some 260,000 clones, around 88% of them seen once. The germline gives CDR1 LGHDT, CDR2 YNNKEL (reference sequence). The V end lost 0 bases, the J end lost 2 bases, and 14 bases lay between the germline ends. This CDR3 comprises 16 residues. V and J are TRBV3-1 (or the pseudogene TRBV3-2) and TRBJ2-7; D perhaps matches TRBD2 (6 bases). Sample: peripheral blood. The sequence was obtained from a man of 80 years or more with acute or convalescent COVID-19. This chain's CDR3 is CASSQDLAGPTYEQYF. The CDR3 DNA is TGTGCCAGCAGCCAAGATCTGGCGGGACCAACCTACGAGCAGTACTTC.